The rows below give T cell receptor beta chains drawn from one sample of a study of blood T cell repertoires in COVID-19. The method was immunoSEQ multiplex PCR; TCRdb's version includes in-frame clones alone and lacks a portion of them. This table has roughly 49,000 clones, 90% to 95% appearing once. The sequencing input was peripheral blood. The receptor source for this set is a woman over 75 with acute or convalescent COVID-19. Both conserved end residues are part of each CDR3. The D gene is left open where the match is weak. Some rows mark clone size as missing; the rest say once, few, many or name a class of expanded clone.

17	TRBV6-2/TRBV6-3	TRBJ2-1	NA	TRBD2	CASSYSPTSGIYNEQFF	TGTGCCAGCAGTTACTCCCCGACTAGCGGGATCTACAATGAGCAGTTCTTC
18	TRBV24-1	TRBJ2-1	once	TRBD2	CATSGTLGLTSSYNEQFF	TGTGCCACCAGTGGGACACTGGGACTAACCAGCTCCTACAATGAGCAGTTCTTC
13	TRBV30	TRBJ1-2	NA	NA	CAWSQRGSYGYTF	TGTGCCTGGTCGCAAAGGGGAAGCTATGGCTACACCTTC
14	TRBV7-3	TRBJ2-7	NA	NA	CASSPNRGGDEQYF	TGTGCCAGCAGCCCCAACAGGGGAGGAGACGAGCAGTACTTC
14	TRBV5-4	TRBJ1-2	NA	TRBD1	CASRPGTGVGGYTF	TGTGCCAGCAGACCAGGGACAGGGGTGGGAGGCTACACCTTC
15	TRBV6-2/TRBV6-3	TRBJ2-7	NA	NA	CASSPRSERGHEQYF	TGTGCCAGCAGTCCACGTTCAGAGCGAGGGCACGAGCAGTACTTC
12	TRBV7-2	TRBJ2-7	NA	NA	CASSFSSYEQYF	TGTGCCAGCAGTTTCAGCTCCTACGAGCAGTACTTC
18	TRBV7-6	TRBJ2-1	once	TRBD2	CASSPSPGSGRRENEQFF	TGTGCCAGCAGCCCTAGCCCCGGTAGCGGGAGAAGGGAAAATGAGCAGTTCTTC
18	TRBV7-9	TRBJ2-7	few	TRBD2	CASSHRRGTSGPTYEQYF	TGTGCCAGCAGCCACAGAAGGGGGACTAGCGGACCAACCTACGAGCAGTACTTC
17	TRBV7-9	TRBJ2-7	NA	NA	CASSPTPSSGSSYEQYF	TGTGCCAGCAGCCCCACCCCTTCGAGCGGAAGCTCCTACGAGCAGTACTTC
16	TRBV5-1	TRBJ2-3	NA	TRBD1	CASSYGLQGESYTQYF	TGCGCCAGTAGTTATGGGCTCCAGGGGGAATCATATACGCAGTATTTT
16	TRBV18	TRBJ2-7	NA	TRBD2	CASSPQEAGVVYEQYF	TGTGCCAGCTCACCACAGGAAGCGGGAGTCGTCTACGAGCAGTACTTC
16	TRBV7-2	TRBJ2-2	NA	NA	CASSSHRPGTTGELFF	TGTGCCAGCAGCTCCCACCGACCCGGGACAACCGGGGAGCTGTTTTTT
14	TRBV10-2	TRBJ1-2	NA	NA	CASSDLNRPGGYTF	TGCGCCAGCAGTGACTTAAACAGGCCAGGTGGCTACACCTTC
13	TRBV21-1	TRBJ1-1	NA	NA	CASVRTGGPEAFF	TGTGCCAGCGTCCGTACAGGGGGACCTGAAGCTTTCTTT
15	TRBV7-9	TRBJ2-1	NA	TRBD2	CASSLVASGPAEQFF	TGTGCCAGCAGCTTAGTGGCTAGCGGCCCCGCTGAGCAGTTCTTC
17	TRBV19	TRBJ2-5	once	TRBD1	CASSTTRIWTGGRTQYF	TGTGCCAGTAGTACGACCCGAATCTGGACAGGGGGACGGACCCAGTACTTC
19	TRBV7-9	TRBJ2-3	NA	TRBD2	CASSFPTSGSPQSTDTQYF	TGTGCCAGCAGCTTTCCGACTAGCGGGAGTCCACAGAGCACAGATACGCAGTATTTT
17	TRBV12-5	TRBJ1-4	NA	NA	CASGLVRRGATNEKLFF	TGTGCTAGTGGTTTGGTACGGAGGGGCGCAACTAATGAAAAACTGTTTTTT
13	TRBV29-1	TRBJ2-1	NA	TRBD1	CSVVDRGLWEQFF	TGCAGCGTTGTTGACAGGGGGTTGTGGGAGCAGTTCTTC
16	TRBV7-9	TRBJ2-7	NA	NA	CASSLVHRTTVVEQYF	TGTGCCAGCAGCTTAGTTCACAGGACAACCGTCGTCGAGCAGTACTTC
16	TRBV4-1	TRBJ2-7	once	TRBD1	CASSQDLAGGRYEQYF	TGCGCCAGCAGCCAAGATCTTGCAGGGGGCAGGTACGAGCAGTACTTC
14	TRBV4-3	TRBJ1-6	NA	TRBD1	CASSGQGRNSPLHF	TGCGCCAGCAGCGGACAGGGGCGAAATTCACCCCTCCACTTT
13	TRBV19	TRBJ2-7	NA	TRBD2	CASTPRGGPEQYF	TGTGCCAGTACCCCCCGGGGGGGGCCCGAGCAGTACTTC
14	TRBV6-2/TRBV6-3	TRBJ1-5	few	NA	CASSYGRLFTPQHF	TGTGCCAGCAGTTACGGGCGCCTCTTTACGCCCCAGCATTTT
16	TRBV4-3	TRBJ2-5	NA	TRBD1	CASSQGGYRGRETQYF	TGCGCCAGCAGCCAAGGAGGCTACAGGGGGCGAGAGACCCAGTACTTC
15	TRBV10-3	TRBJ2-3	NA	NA	CATTPSSGSTDTQYF	TGTGCCACCACCCCCAGCAGCGGGAGCACAGATACGCAGTATTTT
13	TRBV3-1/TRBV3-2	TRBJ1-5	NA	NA	CASSRERNQPQHF	TGTGCCAGCAGCCGAGAGAGGAATCAGCCCCAGCATTTT